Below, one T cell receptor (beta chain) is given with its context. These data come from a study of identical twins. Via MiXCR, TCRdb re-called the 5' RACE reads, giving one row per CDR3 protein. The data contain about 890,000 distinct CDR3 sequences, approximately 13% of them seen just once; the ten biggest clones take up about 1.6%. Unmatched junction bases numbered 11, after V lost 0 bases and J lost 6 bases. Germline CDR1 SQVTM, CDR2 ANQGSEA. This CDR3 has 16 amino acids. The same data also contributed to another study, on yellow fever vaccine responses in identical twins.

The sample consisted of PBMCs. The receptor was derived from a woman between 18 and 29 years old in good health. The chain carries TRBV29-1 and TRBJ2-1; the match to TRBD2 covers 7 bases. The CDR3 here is CSVEDLAERDPNEQFF. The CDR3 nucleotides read TGCAGCGTTGAAGATCTCGCCGAGCGGGATCCCAATGAGCAGTTCTTC.